The 21 T cell receptor beta chains given below trace back to one sample, sequenced in a study of cytomegalovirus exposure and HLA in healthy donors. The primer mix had 60 Vbeta and 13 Jbeta primers. Clones were read by immunoSEQ multiplex PCR, and TCRdb kept only the in-frame ones, dropping some. The sample yields 90,000 or so clones, just under 70% seen once. Source material: PBMCs. These receptors were collected from a man aged 50-59 years in good health and CMV-seronegative.

A note on this clone: The junction and the germline gene differ at one end; a read error may be behind it. The chain employs TRBV7-7 and TRBJ2-3; 10 bases are shared with TRBD1. Germline-derived CDR1 and CDR2 are SSHAT and FNYEAQ (reference sequence). This CDR3 has 14 amino acids. CDR3: CASSLDRGTDTQYF. As DNA, the CDR3 is TGTGCTAGCAGCTTGGACAGGGGGACAGATACGCAGTATTTT. The variable domain in full, with the rest retrieved from reference TRBV7-7 and TRBJ2-3, is GAGVSQSPRYKVTKRGQDVTLRCDPISSHATLYWYQQALGQGPEFLTYFNYEAQPDKSGLPSDRFSAERPEGSISTLTIQRTEQRDSAMYRCASSLDRGTDTQYFGPGTRLTVL.

V is TRBV4-3 and J is TRBJ2-7; perhaps TRBD2 as D (5 bases). V was shortened by 2 bases and J by 4 bases, with 18 bases between the two germline ends. CDR3 length: 16 residues. Per germline, CDR1 LGHNA and CDR2 YSLEER. The CDR3 loop reads CASSQSTGKSGYEQYF. The CDR3 nucleotides are TGCGCCAGCAGCCAAAGTACGGGGAAGAGTGGATACGAGCAGTACTTC.

This clone was detected only a few times. V gene TRBV10-2 combines with J gene TRBJ2-7, with 10 bases that match TRBD2. CDR1 is WSHSY and CDR2 is SAAADI in the germline V gene. After removal of 5 bases from V and 7 bases from J, the junction contained 2 bases not matched to a gene. The CDR3 runs to 12 residues. CDR3 nucleotide sequence: TGCGCCAGCAGTCTAGCGGGAGTTGAGCAGTACGTC. This sequence encodes CASSLAGVEQYV.

The chain recombines TRBV7-8 with TRBJ1-6; possibly TRBD1 for D (6 bases). The CDR3 spans 17 residues. Trimming cost V 4 bases and J 9 bases, with 22 bases left between them. Per the germline V gene, CDR1 is SGHVS and CDR2 is FQNEAQ. The CDR3 nucleotides are TGTGCCAGCAGCTCGAGACAGGCATCGATATTCCGTTCACCCCTCCACTTT. Amino acids: CASSSRQASIFRSPLHF.

This chain connects TRBV6-1 to TRBJ1-2; no clear D gene. This CDR3 has 14 amino acids. Deletions cut 2 bases from V and 0 bases from J, with 7 bases between. The germline CDR1 and CDR2 sequences are MNHNS and SASEGT. CDR3 DNA: TGTGCCAGCAGTGAACCGGGAGCTAACTATGGCTACACCTTC. It specifies CASSEPGANYGYTF.

The chain combines TRBV18 with TRBJ2-1, with TRBD1 matching 7 bases. This CDR3 is 16 amino acids long. V shed 3 bases, J shed 3 bases, and the junction held 8 bases outside the gene matches. Per germline, CDR1 KGHSH and CDR2 LQKENI. CDR3 in amino acids: CASSPIRGGGYNEQFF. CDR3 sequence (DNA): TGTGCCAGCTCACCGATACGAGGGGGCGGCTACAATGAGCAGTTCTTC. Full variable domain (missing parts from reference TRBV18 and TRBJ2-1): NAGVMQNPRHLVRRRGQEARLRCSPMKGHSHVYWYRQLPEEGLKFMVYLQKENIIDESGMPKERFSAEFPKEGPSILRIQQVVRGDSAAYFCASSPIRGGGYNEQFFGPGTRLTVL.

The CDR3 is CASSLVPAGGPNTGELFF. The CDR3 DNA sequence: TGTGCCAGCAGCTTAGTTCCAGCGGGAGGGCCGAACACCGGGGAGCTGTTTTTT. The rearrangement joins TRBV7-2 to TRBJ2-2; TRBD2 agrees at 10 bases. V lost 1 base and J lost 0; bases outside the gene matches: 5. Looked up from germline, CDR1 is SGHTA and CDR2 is FQGNSA. The CDR3 length is 18 residues. Looking up the rest from reference TRBV7-2 and TRBJ2-2 gives the full variable domain: GAGVSQSPSNKVTEKGKDVELRCDPISGHTALYWYRQSLGQGLEFLIYFQGNSAPDKSGLPSDRFSAERTGGSVSTLTIQRTQQEDSAVYLCASSLVPAGGPNTGELFFGEGSRLTVL.

This sequence joins TRBV7-2 and TRBJ2-7, with TRBD1 matching over 7 bases. The CDR3 has 12 residues. V shed 5 bases and J 5 bases; nucleotides not matched to a gene: 3. The germline V gene has CDR1 SGHTA and CDR2 FQGNSA. CDR3 protein: CASSTGVHEQYF. In nucleotides, the CDR3 is TGTGCCAGCAGCACAGGGGTCCACGAGCAGTACTTC.

This chain uses TRBV11-3 with TRBJ2-3; the match to TRBD2 covers 7 bases. Germline values: CDR1 SGHNT, CDR2 YENEEA. The length of the CDR3 is 16 residues. V trimming: 1 base; J trimming: 0 bases; junction bases outside the gene matches: 4. CDR3 DNA sequence: TGTGCCAGCAGCTTAGGGTGGACTAGGAGCACAGATACGCAGTATTTT. It codes for CASSLGWTRSTDTQYF.

V is TRBV5-1 and J is TRBJ1-4; tentative D call: TRBD1 (6 bases). The CDR3 length is 17 residues. With 0 bases removed from V and 2 bases from J, the gap between germline ends came to 14 bases. Germline V CDR1 and CDR2: SGHRS, YFSETQ. The CDR3 DNA follows: TGCGCCAGCAGCTTGGGGGCAGGGGTGTGGACTAATGAAAAACTGTTTTTT. Encoded protein: CASSLGAGVWTNEKLFF.

This chain joins TRBV6-1 and TRBJ1-1; D is unresolved. The CDR3 extends over 13 amino acids. Germline loops: CDR1 MNHNS, CDR2 SASEGT. V dropped 2 bases and J dropped 8 bases, with 12 bases sitting between them. The CDR3 reads CASSENMSGEAFF. The CDR3 bases are TGTGCCAGCAGTGAAAATATGTCAGGAGAAGCTTTCTTT.

The genes are TRBV30 and TRBJ2-3, with 8 bases identical to TRBD1. Germline V lookup: CDR1 GTSNPN, CDR2 SVGIG (reference sequence). The CDR3 contains 14 residues. The V gene end was trimmed by 5 bases and the J gene end by 1 base; junction bases not matched to a gene: 5. CDR3 coding DNA: TGTGCCTGGGACAGGGGACTCCGCACAGATACGCAGTATTTT. This translates into CAWDRGLRTDTQYF.

J is TRBJ2-7 and V is TRBV5-1; TRBD1 might be the D (5 bases). Between the trimmed V and J ends, which lost 0 bases and 7 bases, there was a span of 11 bases. The CDR3 is 13 residues long. Germline CDR1 reads SGHRS; CDR2 reads YFSETQ. CDR3 region: CASSLDRSYEQYF. CDR3 sequence (DNA): TGCGCCAGCAGCTTGGACAGGTCATATGAGCAGTACTTC.

The genes are TRBV6-6 and TRBJ1-2, with 11 positions matching TRBD1. With 5 bases clipped from V and 2 bases from J, the junction kept 1 base outside the gene matches. CDR3 size: 14 residues. Germline V gene data show CDR1 as MNHNY and CDR2 as SVGAGI (reference sequence). Here the CDR3 reads CASSGTGGNYGYTF. The CDR3 nucleotides are TGTGCCAGCAGTGGGACAGGGGGAAACTATGGCTACACCTTC.

The chain employs TRBV7-2 and TRBJ2-5; 8 bases are shared with TRBD2. The V gene end was trimmed by 1 base and the J gene end by 5 bases; junction bases not matched to a gene: 12. The CDR3 is 17 amino acids. Germline CDR1 reads SGHTA; CDR2 reads FQGNSA. The CDR3 nucleotides read TGTGCCAGCAGCTTAGACCCCCTCGGGGGGGGGTTGGAGACCCAGTACTTC. Its translation is CASSLDPLGGGLETQYF.

Only a few counts were recorded for this clone. The V gene is TRBV2, the J gene TRBJ2-5; TRBD1 agrees at 9 bases. This CDR3 is built from 14 residues. Germline-derived CDR1 and CDR2 are SNHLY and FYNNEI. The ends lost 6 bases at V and 5 bases at J; junction bases unmatched: 7. The CDR3 DNA follows: TGTGCCAGCAGGGGGACAGGGAGGGTGGAGACCCAGTACTTC. This translates into CASRGTGRVETQYF.

This sequence joins TRBV2 and TRBJ1-1; D call uncertain. Trimming cost V 7 bases and J 3 bases, with 15 bases left between them. The CDR3 has 14 amino acids. CDR1 and CDR2 (germline): SNHLY, FYNNEI. The CDR3 here is CASKRASEDTEAFF. DNA for the CDR3: TGTGCCAGCAAAAGGGCATCGGAGGACACTGAAGCTTTCTTT.

The chain uses TRBV5-1 and TRBJ2-3; no definite D call. The V gene's germline CDR1 is SGHRS and CDR2 YFSETQ. Trimming shortened V by 3 bases and J by 6 bases, and 8 bases separated the two germline ends. This CDR3 is 12 amino acids long. The CDR3 reads CASSYYRDTQYF. The CDR3 DNA follows: TGCGCCAGCAGCTACTACCGGGATACGCAGTATTTT.

The V gene is TRBV4-2, the J gene TRBJ2-3; 8 nucleotides match TRBD2. V lost 0 bases and J lost 0; bases outside the gene matches: 2. The CDR3 has 16 amino acids. Germline lookup yields CDR1 LGHNA and CDR2 YNFKEQ. The DNA for the CDR3 is TGTGCCAGCAGCCAAGACGCTAGCGGGAGCACAGATACGCAGTATTTT. It encodes CASSQDASGSTDTQYF.

J is TRBJ2-3 and V is TRBV2; 11 positions match TRBD2. CDR1 is SNHLY, CDR2 FYNNEI, per germline. Losses at the gene ends were 4 bases for V and 2 bases for J; bases not matched to a gene: 5. This CDR3 spans 16 amino acids. CDR3 sequence: CASSGGTSGTTDTQYF. The CDR3 coding sequence is TGTGCCAGCAGTGGGGGGACTAGCGGAACCACAGATACGCAGTATTTT. The full variable domain, with the rest looked up from reference TRBV2 and TRBJ2-3, is EPEVTQTPSHQVTQMGQEVILRCVPISNHLYFYWYRQILGQKVEFLVSFYNNEISEKSEIFDDQFSVERPDGSNFTLKIRSTKLEDSAMYFCASSGGTSGTTDTQYFGPGTRLTVL.

The genes are TRBV29-1 and TRBJ1-2; weak D call: TRBD1 (5 bases). The length of the CDR3 is 14 residues. The germline CDR1 and CDR2 sequences are SQVTM and ANQGSEA. Trimming stripped 0 bases from V and 7 bases from J, with 15 bases between. The CDR3 reads CSVEEGAPRAGYTF. Here the CDR3 DNA reads TGCAGCGTTGAAGAAGGGGCCCCCCGGGCTGGCTACACCTTC. Full variable domain (remainder filled in from reference TRBV29-1 and TRBJ1-2): SAVISQKPSRDICQRGTSLTIQCQVDSQVTMMFWYRQQPGQSLTLIATANQGSEATYESGFVIDKFPISRPNLTFSTLTVSNMSPEDSSIYLCSVEEGAPRAGYTFGSGTRLTVV.